Shown below are 7 T cell receptor beta chains from a single sample sequenced in a study of CD8 T cells in Susac syndrome. Random hexamers primed reverse transcription of about 0.5 to 1 ug RNA. One entry per CDR3 protein results from TCRdb running MiXCR on the immunoSEQ multiplex PCR reads. The sample holds under 200,000 distinct CDR3 sequences, about 91% seen once. Material: CD4+ T cells from PBMCs. All receptors come from a human donor in good health.

This chain connects TRBV7-2 to TRBJ1-4; 8 positions agree with TRBD1. This CDR3 is 15 amino acids long. J gave up 6 bases and V 1 base, and 4 bases lay outside the gene matches. Germline V gene data show CDR1 as SGHTA and CDR2 as FQGNSA. The DNA for the CDR3 is TGTGCCAGCAGCTTAGTGACAGGGGTGGATGAAAAACTGTTTTTT. Amino acid sequence: CASSLVTGVDEKLFF.

This chain uses TRBV7-9 with TRBJ1-4; D possibly corresponds to TRBD1 (5 bases). The CDR3 is 14 amino acids. Germline CDR1 is SEHNR and CDR2 is FQNEAQ (reference sequence). V lost 2 bases and J 6 bases, leaving 10 bases between the germline ends. CDR3 coding DNA: TGTGCCAGCAGCTTATTGGGGCGGCATGAAAAACTGTTTTTT. The encoded protein is CASSLLGRHEKLFF.

The CDR3 here is CASNRDSPAGELFF. CDR3 in DNA: TGTGCCAGCAACCGGGACTCCCCGGCCGGGGAGCTGTTTTTT. This chain uses TRBV12-3 or TRBV12-4 with TRBJ2-2; TRBD2 might be the D (6 bases). Trimming cost V 7 bases and J 6 bases, with 15 bases left between them. This CDR3 has 14 amino acids.

The chain couples TRBV7-9 to TRBJ1-1; possibly TRBD1 for D (6 bases). The CDR3 runs 14 residues. Germline V CDR1 and CDR2: SEHNR, FQNEAQ (reference sequence). V was clipped by 5 bases and J by 4 bases, with 14 bases between them. In DNA form, the CDR3 reads TGTGCCAGCAGCCCGCAACAGGGAAGCACTGAAGCTTTCTTT. It yields the protein CASSPQQGSTEAFF.

The CDR3 spells CASSPEGSSYNEQFF. In nucleotides, the CDR3 is TGTGCCAGCTCTCCCGAGGGATCCTCCTACAATGAGCAGTTCTTC. The chain recombines TRBV18 with TRBJ2-1, with D tentatively TRBD2 (5 bases). The CDR3 spans 15 residues. Germline V gene data show CDR1 as KGHSH and CDR2 as LQKENI. V shed 6 bases and J shed 0 bases, with 12 bases lying between them.

The chain recombines TRBV6-1 with TRBJ1-1; a weak D match, TRBD1 (5 bases). CDR3 length: 12 amino acids. Per germline, CDR1 MNHNS and CDR2 SASEGT. Trimming left V 2 bases short and J 11 bases short, with 12 bases between. CDR3 sequence: CASSEREGSAFF. The CDR3 region has the DNA TGTGCCAGCAGTGAAAGGGAGGGGTCGGCTTTCTTT.

This clonotype was recorded once. V usage is TRBV29-1 and J usage is TRBJ1-4, with D possibly being TRBD1 (6 bases). CDR3 length equals 13 residues. The V gene lost 3 bases and the J gene lost 1 base, with 6 bases spanning the gap. The germline V gene encodes CDR1 SQVTM and CDR2 ANQGSEA. DNA of the CDR3: TGCAGCGTTGAGGGACAAACTAATGAAAAACTGTTTTTT. Translating it yields CSVEGQTNEKLFF.